These T cell receptor beta chains were read from a single sample in a study of shared clonotypes between healthy human individuals. Sequencing was performed with immunoSEQ multiplex PCR; in TCRdb, only in-frame clones are kept and a portion is missing. The sample has around 2.5 million clones; 90% to 95% are singletons. Sequencing input: naive CD4+ T cells from PBMCs. All receptors derive from a man aged 18 to 29 in good health. Some clones in this sample may be carry-over from other donors' samples. The CDR3 runs from the conserved cysteine through the conserved F or W. Fields, in order: D gene, V gene, clone size, J gene, CDR3 length, CDR3 DNA, CDR3 protein. The D gene is left open where the match is weak. Size is omitted from some rows. Given values are once, few, many or a class for expanded clones.

D gene: .
V gene: TRBV10-3
clone size: .
J gene: TRBJ2-1
CDR3 length: 16
CDR3 DNA: TGTGCCATCAGCGAGTCTCCAGGGAGCTCCTACAATGAGCAGTTCTTC
CDR3 protein: CAISESPGSSYNEQFF

D gene: TRBD1
V gene: TRBV27
clone size: .
J gene: TRBJ2-1
CDR3 length: 15
CDR3 DNA: TGTGCCAGCAGTTTTGACAGGGGGGCTAACAATGAGCAGTTCTTC
CDR3 protein: CASSFDRGANNEQFF

D gene: TRBD1
V gene: TRBV10-3
clone size: .
J gene: TRBJ2-7
CDR3 length: 13
CDR3 DNA: TGTGCCACTAGAGGACAGGTGGGGTACGAGCAGTACTTC
CDR3 protein: CATRGQVGYEQYF

D gene: .
V gene: TRBV29-1
clone size: .
J gene: TRBJ1-1
CDR3 length: 13
CDR3 DNA: TGCAGCGTTGATGGAGGAGGAGGAACTGAAGCTTTCTTT
CDR3 protein: CSVDGGGGTEAFF

D gene: .
V gene: TRBV19
clone size: .
J gene: TRBJ2-5
CDR3 length: 15
CDR3 DNA: TGTGCCAGTAGTATAACGTCCGGAGTTGGGGAGACCCAGTACTTC
CDR3 protein: CASSITSGVGETQYF

D gene: TRBD2
V gene: TRBV6-6
clone size: once
J gene: TRBJ2-3
CDR3 length: 12
CDR3 DNA: TGTGCCAGCAGTCAAGAGGGAGGGACGCAGTATTTT
CDR3 protein: CASSQEGGTQYF

D gene: TRBD1
V gene: TRBV28
clone size: .
J gene: TRBJ1-1
CDR3 length: 14
CDR3 DNA: TGTGCCAGCAGAACAACGGGACAGTATCGTGAAGCTTTCTTT
CDR3 protein: CASRTTGQYREAFF

D gene: .
V gene: TRBV29-1
clone size: .
J gene: TRBJ2-6
CDR3 length: 13
CDR3 DNA: TGCAGCGTTGGTGGCGGTGGGGCCAACGTCCTGACTTTC
CDR3 protein: CSVGGGGANVLTF

D gene: .
V gene: TRBV5-1
clone size: .
J gene: TRBJ2-7
CDR3 length: 14
CDR3 DNA: TGCGCCAGCAGCTTGCTAGGAGGCGCCTACGAGCAGTACTTC
CDR3 protein: CASSLLGGAYEQYF

D gene: .
V gene: TRBV6-5
clone size: .
J gene: TRBJ2-7
CDR3 length: 16
CDR3 DNA: TGTGCCAGCAGTTACTCGGTACAGTTTTACGCCTACGAGCAGTACTTC
CDR3 protein: CASSYSVQFYAYEQYF

D gene: .
V gene: TRBV12-5
clone size: .
J gene: TRBJ2-1
CDR3 length: 16
CDR3 DNA: TGTGCTAGTGGTTCCCCCGGGACCAGCTCCTACAATGAGCAGTTCTTC
CDR3 protein: CASGSPGTSSYNEQFF

D gene: TRBD1
V gene: TRBV5-1
clone size: .
J gene: TRBJ1-4
CDR3 length: 15
CDR3 DNA: TGCGCCAGCAGCTTGGGCGGACAGGGCGGAGAAAAACTGTTTTTC
CDR3 protein: CASSLGGQGGEKLFF

D gene: .
V gene: TRBV28
clone size: .
J gene: TRBJ2-7
CDR3 length: 11
CDR3 DNA: TGTGCCAGCAGGTACAACTACGAGCAGTACTTC
CDR3 protein: CASRYNYEQYF

D gene: TRBD1
V gene: TRBV7-9
clone size: .
J gene: TRBJ1-2
CDR3 length: 18
CDR3 DNA: TGTGCCAGCAGCTCCAGGCCCCGGGACAGGGGAAGGTCCTATGGCTACACCTTC
CDR3 protein: CASSSRPRDRGRSYGYTF

D gene: .
V gene: TRBV11-2
clone size: .
J gene: TRBJ1-5
CDR3 length: 10
CDR3 DNA: TGTGCCAGCAGCAGTCAGCCCCAGCATTTT
CDR3 protein: CASSSQPQHF

D gene: TRBD2
V gene: TRBV6-4
clone size: .
J gene: TRBJ2-1
CDR3 length: 14
CDR3 DNA: TGTGCCAGCGCGGAGTTGCGGGAGTTGGATGAGCAGTTCTTC
CDR3 protein: CASAELRELDEQFF

D gene: .
V gene: TRBV18
clone size: .
J gene: TRBJ1-1
CDR3 length: 15
CDR3 DNA: TGTGCCAGCTCACCGGCAGGAAGGGATTACACTGAAGCTTTCTTT
CDR3 protein: CASSPAGRDYTEAFF

D gene: .
V gene: TRBV5-6
clone size: .
J gene: TRBJ1-1
CDR3 length: 13
CDR3 DNA: TGTGCCAGCAGCTTCGGGCCAAACACTGAAGCTTTCTTT
CDR3 protein: CASSFGPNTEAFF

D gene: TRBD2
V gene: TRBV2
clone size: .
J gene: TRBJ2-1
CDR3 length: 16
CDR3 DNA: TGTGCCAGCAGTGAATCCGGGACTAGCGGGAGAGATGAGCAGTTCTTC
CDR3 protein: CASSESGTSGRDEQFF

D gene: .
V gene: TRBV9
clone size: .
J gene: TRBJ2-2
CDR3 length: 15
CDR3 DNA: TGTGCCAGCAGCGTCGGACAGAAAAGCACCGGGGAGCTGTTTTTT
CDR3 protein: CASSVGQKSTGELFF

D gene: TRBD2
V gene: TRBV5-4
clone size: .
J gene: TRBJ2-1
CDR3 length: 17
CDR3 DNA: TGTGCCAGCAGCCTACACTCCGGGACTAGCGGGAGGGCCGATGGGTTCTTC
CDR3 protein: CASSLHSGTSGRADGFF

D gene: .
V gene: TRBV30
clone size: .
J gene: TRBJ2-5
CDR3 length: 15
CDR3 DNA: TGTGCCTGGAGTGCCGGGGCCGGGGCGCAAGAGACCCAGTACTTC
CDR3 protein: CAWSAGAGAQETQYF

D gene: TRBD1
V gene: TRBV28
clone size: .
J gene: TRBJ2-6
CDR3 length: 13
CDR3 DNA: TGTGCCAGTAGTACAGGGGGCGAAAACGTCCTGACTTTC
CDR3 protein: CASSTGGENVLTF

D gene: TRBD2
V gene: TRBV5-4
clone size: .
J gene: TRBJ2-1
CDR3 length: 17
CDR3 DNA: TGTGCCAGCAGCCCACCGTCCGGCGGGAGTAACTACAATGAGCAGTTCTTC
CDR3 protein: CASSPPSGGSNYNEQFF

D gene: TRBD1
V gene: TRBV6-1
clone size: .
J gene: TRBJ1-2
CDR3 length: 13
CDR3 DNA: TGTGCCAGCAGTGAAGTGACAGGGAGCGGCTACACCTTC
CDR3 protein: CASSEVTGSGYTF

D gene: .
V gene: TRBV9
clone size: .
J gene: TRBJ1-3
CDR3 length: 16
CDR3 DNA: TGTGCCAGCAGCGTAGATCCCAGAAGCTCTGGAAACACCATATATTTT
CDR3 protein: CASSVDPRSSGNTIYF

D gene: .
V gene: TRBV28
clone size: once
J gene: TRBJ2-2
CDR3 length: 15
CDR3 DNA: TGTGCCAGCAGTCCCCCACACGGGAACACCGGGGAGCTGTTTTTT
CDR3 protein: CASSPPHGNTGELFF

D gene: TRBD2
V gene: TRBV30
clone size: .
J gene: TRBJ2-1
CDR3 length: 14
CDR3 DNA: TGTGCCTGGACGGGACTAGCGGGAATAGGTGAGCAGTTCTTC
CDR3 protein: CAWTGLAGIGEQFF

D gene: .
V gene: TRBV19
clone size: .
J gene: TRBJ1-5
CDR3 length: 12
CDR3 DNA: TGTGCCAGTAGTACGGGTTGGGAGCCCCAGCATTTT
CDR3 protein: CASSTGWEPQHF

D gene: .
V gene: TRBV5-1
clone size: .
J gene: TRBJ1-5
CDR3 length: 13
CDR3 DNA: TGCGCCAGCAGCTTGGCACGAGACCAGCCCCAGCATTTT
CDR3 protein: CASSLARDQPQHF

D gene: .
V gene: TRBV30
clone size: .
J gene: TRBJ1-3
CDR3 length: 16
CDR3 DNA: TGTGCCTGGAGTTCCCTACAAGGCACCTCTGGAAACACCATATATTTT
CDR3 protein: CAWSSLQGTSGNTIYF

D gene: .
V gene: TRBV5-4
clone size: .
J gene: TRBJ1-2
CDR3 length: 14
CDR3 DNA: TGTGCCAGCAGCCGTGAACCGGGCTCCGAAGGCTACACCTTC
CDR3 protein: CASSREPGSEGYTF

D gene: .
V gene: TRBV2
clone size: .
J gene: TRBJ2-7
CDR3 length: 16
CDR3 DNA: TGTGCCAGCAGTGAATACGGCAGTCGTGAGTCTGGCGAGCAGTACTTC
CDR3 protein: CASSEYGSRESGEQYF

D gene: .
V gene: TRBV7-9
clone size: .
J gene: TRBJ1-2
CDR3 length: 19
CDR3 DNA: TGTGCCAGCAGCTTAGCCAGCCCCAGGTTGGGCAGGTCCGGGAGGGGCTACACCTTC
CDR3 protein: CASSLASPRLGRSGRGYTF

D gene: .
V gene: TRBV5-1
clone size: few
J gene: TRBJ2-3
CDR3 length: 12
CDR3 DNA: TGCGCCAGCAGCTTGAACACAGATACGCAGTATTTT
CDR3 protein: CASSLNTDTQYF

D gene: TRBD2
V gene: TRBV19
clone size: .
J gene: TRBJ2-3
CDR3 length: 18
CDR3 DNA: TGTGCCAGTAGATCCCCCCTTGGGAGCGGGAGAGCTTCAGATACGCAGTATTTT
CDR3 protein: CASRSPLGSGRASDTQYF

D gene: TRBD2
V gene: TRBV4-3
clone size: .
J gene: TRBJ2-7
CDR3 length: 16
CDR3 DNA: TGCGCCAGCAGCCAAGATTTAGGCGGGAGGAGCTACGAGCAGTACTTC
CDR3 protein: CASSQDLGGRSYEQYF

D gene: TRBD2
V gene: TRBV7-2
clone size: .
J gene: TRBJ2-1
CDR3 length: 14
CDR3 DNA: TGTGCCAGCAGCTTGGGACTAGCGGCAAATGAGCAGTTCTTC
CDR3 protein: CASSLGLAANEQFF

D gene: .
V gene: TRBV5-6
clone size: .
J gene: TRBJ2-7
CDR3 length: 14
CDR3 DNA: TGTGCCAGCATGAGGGGGTTGATCACCTACGAGCAGTACTTC
CDR3 protein: CASMRGLITYEQYF

D gene: TRBD1
V gene: TRBV7-9
clone size: .
J gene: TRBJ1-5
CDR3 length: 16
CDR3 DNA: TGTGCCAGCAGCCCCCCGGACAGGGGCAGGAATCAGCCCCAGCATTTT
CDR3 protein: CASSPPDRGRNQPQHF

D gene: TRBD1
V gene: TRBV6-5
clone size: .
J gene: TRBJ2-7
CDR3 length: 13
CDR3 DNA: TGTGCCAGCAGTTCCCAGGGGGCGGGCGAGCAGTACTTC
CDR3 protein: CASSSQGAGEQYF

D gene: TRBD2
V gene: TRBV6-5
clone size: .
J gene: TRBJ2-1
CDR3 length: 16
CDR3 DNA: TGTGCCAGCAGTTACGGTGGACTAGCGGGACCCAATGAGCAGTTCTTC
CDR3 protein: CASSYGGLAGPNEQFF

D gene: .
V gene: TRBV30
clone size: .
J gene: TRBJ2-7
CDR3 length: 11
CDR3 DNA: TGTGCCTGGAGTAGTGCCTACGAGCAGTACTTC
CDR3 protein: CAWSSAYEQYF

D gene: TRBD1
V gene: TRBV15
clone size: .
J gene: TRBJ1-4
CDR3 length: 14
CDR3 DNA: TGTGCCACCAGCACCGGACAGGATAATGAAAAACTGTTTTTT
CDR3 protein: CATSTGQDNEKLFF

D gene: .
V gene: TRBV9
clone size: .
J gene: TRBJ1-2
CDR3 length: 15
CDR3 DNA: TGTGCCAGCAGCGTGAATCCAGTGGGCGGATATGGCTACACCTTC
CDR3 protein: CASSVNPVGGYGYTF

D gene: .
V gene: TRBV5-4
clone size: .
J gene: TRBJ1-2
CDR3 length: 15
CDR3 DNA: TGTGCCAGCAGCTTGGCTGTGGCCCTGCAGAATGGCTACACCTTC
CDR3 protein: CASSLAVALQNGYTF

D gene: TRBD2
V gene: TRBV28
clone size: .
J gene: TRBJ2-5
CDR3 length: 18
CDR3 DNA: TGTGCCAGCAGTTGGTCCTGGGGCCTAGCGGGAGAAGTGGGGGAGCAGTACTTC
CDR3 protein: CASSWSWGLAGEVGEQYF

D gene: .
V gene: TRBV5-1
clone size: once
J gene: TRBJ2-5
CDR3 length: 16
CDR3 DNA: TGCGCCAGCAGCTTGGTAATGGATTTGGGCCTCGAGACCCAGTACTTC
CDR3 protein: CASSLVMDLGLETQYF

D gene: TRBD1
V gene: TRBV5-4
clone size: .
J gene: TRBJ1-3
CDR3 length: 14
CDR3 DNA: TGTGCCAGCAGCCCCAGGGGGTTGGGAAACACCATATATTTT
CDR3 protein: CASSPRGLGNTIYF

D gene: .
V gene: TRBV14
clone size: .
J gene: TRBJ2-1
CDR3 length: 15
CDR3 DNA: TGTGCCAGCAGCCAAGAACACAGCATCTACAATGAGCAGTTCTTC
CDR3 protein: CASSQEHSIYNEQFF

D gene: TRBD1
V gene: TRBV25-1
clone size: .
J gene: TRBJ1-3
CDR3 length: 15
CDR3 DNA: TGTGCCAGCAGTGATCCGACAGGGGCTGGAAACACCATATATTTT
CDR3 protein: CASSDPTGAGNTIYF

D gene: .
V gene: TRBV7-2
clone size: .
J gene: TRBJ1-6
CDR3 length: 14
CDR3 DNA: TGTGCCAGCAGCTTAAGTGTTTATAATTCACCCCTCCACTTT
CDR3 protein: CASSLSVYNSPLHF